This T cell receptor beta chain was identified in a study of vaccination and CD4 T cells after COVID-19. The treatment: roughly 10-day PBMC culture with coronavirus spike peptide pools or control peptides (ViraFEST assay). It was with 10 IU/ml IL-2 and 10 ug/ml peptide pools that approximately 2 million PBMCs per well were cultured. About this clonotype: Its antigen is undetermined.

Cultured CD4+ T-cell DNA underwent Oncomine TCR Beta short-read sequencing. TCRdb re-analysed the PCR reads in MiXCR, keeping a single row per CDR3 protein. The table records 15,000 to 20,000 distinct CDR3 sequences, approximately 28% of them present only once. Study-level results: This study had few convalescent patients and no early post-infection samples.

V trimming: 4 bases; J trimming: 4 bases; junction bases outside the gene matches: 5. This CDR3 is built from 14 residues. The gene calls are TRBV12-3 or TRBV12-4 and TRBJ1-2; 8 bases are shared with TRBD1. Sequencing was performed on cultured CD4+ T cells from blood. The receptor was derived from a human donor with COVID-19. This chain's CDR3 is CASSSTDRAYGYTF. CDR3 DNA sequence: TGTGCCAGCAGTTCCACGGACAGGGCCTATGGCTACACCTTC.